Described below is a single T cell receptor beta chain sequence and its context. What it binds is not known. This sample was included in a study of CD8 T cells in ankylosing spondylitis. Study observations and caveats: Within matched ankylosing spondylitis synovial fluid, disease-linked clones were reportedly significantly enriched. Blood of patients with ankylosing spondylitis appeared to be characterized by a TCR beta motif of about eight highly homologous variants. Before this, some motif variants had been reported in reactive arthritis synovial fluid and blood.

MiXCR, applied by TCRdb to the 5' RACE reads, yields one record per CDR3 protein. Of roughly 440,000 distinct CDR3 sequences listed, approximately 17% are singletons. The sample consisted of blood, either unsorted or a sorted T cell fraction (not recorded which). The sequence derives from a male donor with ankylosing spondylitis.

DNA of the CDR3: TGTGCCAGCACCCCGTCGGGGGCTAATGAAAAACTGTTTTTT. This encodes CASTPSGANEKLFF. This sequence joins TRBV3-1 and TRBJ1-4, with D maybe TRBD1 (5 bases). The V end was cut by 7 bases, the J end by 3 bases, with 12 bases between. Looked up from germline, CDR1 is LGHDT and CDR2 is YNNKEL (reference sequence). The length of the CDR3 is 14 residues.